This T cell receptor (beta chain) is from a study of cytomegalovirus exposure and HLA in healthy donors. The study's findings and limits: Researchers counted 164 TCR beta chains as cytomegalovirus-associated. In an earlier analysis, most TCR beta V segments were productive about 87% or about 30% of the time.

This CDR3 is 14 amino acids long. Germline V gives CDR1 LNHDA, CDR2 SQIVND (reference sequence). V gave up 7 bases and J gave up 0 bases, with 12 bases separating them. On this clone: Its antigen is still unknown.

Researchers ran the PCR with 60 Vbeta and 13 Jbeta primers. The table came from immunoSEQ multiplex PCR; TCRdb's copy has only in-frame clones and leaves some out. In all, the sample yields roughly 140,000 clones. The sequence was obtained from a male donor in good health and CMV-seronegative. The rearrangement links TRBV19 to TRBJ1-1; a weak D match, TRBD1 (6 bases). The sample consisted of PBMCs. The CDR3 nucleotides are TGTGCCAGTACCCTAACAGGGATGAACACTGAAGCTTTCTTT. This translates into CASTLTGMNTEAFF. Complete variable domain (other parts from reference TRBV19 and TRBJ1-1): DGGITQSPKYLFRKEGQNVTLSCEQNLNHDAMYWYRQDPGQGLRLIYYSQIVNDFQKGDIAEGYSVSREKKESFPLTVTSAQKNPTAFYLCASTLTGMNTEAFFGQGTRLTVV.